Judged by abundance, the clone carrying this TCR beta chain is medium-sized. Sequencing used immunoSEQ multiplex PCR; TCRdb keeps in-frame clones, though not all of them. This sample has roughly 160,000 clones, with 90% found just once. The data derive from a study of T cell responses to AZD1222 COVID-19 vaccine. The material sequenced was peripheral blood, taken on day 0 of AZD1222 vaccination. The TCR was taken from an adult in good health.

The CDR3 protein is CASSLAIRAHNQPQHF. As DNA, the CDR3 is TGTGCCAGCAGCTTAGCCATCCGGGCCCACAATCAGCCCCAGCATTTT. This chain links TRBV7-9 with TRBJ1-5; D is unclear. V lost 0 bases and J 3 bases, leaving 12 bases between the germline ends. From germline, CDR1 is SEHNR and CDR2 FQNEAQ (reference sequence). This CDR3 is built from 16 residues.